Here is one T cell receptor beta chain with its context. These data originate in a study of shared clonotypes between healthy human individuals. Germline-derived CDR1 and CDR2 are ENHRY and SYGVKD. This CDR3 has 14 residues. V was clipped by 4 bases and J by 2 bases, with 9 bases between them. Clones were sequenced by immunoSEQ multiplex PCR, and TCRdb holds only the in-frame ones, with some missing. The sample has 2 million or so clones; roughly 95% are singletons. Source material: naive CD4+ T cells sorted from blood. Described subset: CD45RA+ positively selected. V is TRBV10-3 and J is TRBJ2-4; D possibly corresponds to TRBD1 (5 bases). The receptor comes from a man aged 18 to 35 in good health. The CDR3 is CAISGQGSKNIQYF. The CDR3 DNA reads TGTGCCATCAGTGGTCAGGGTTCCAAAAACATTCAGTACTTC.